The present T cell receptor (beta chain) was sequenced within a study of shared clonotypes between healthy human individuals (dated by TCRdb to the early 2020s). Study-level background: A few men and a couple of women, aged 18 to 49 years, made up the cohort. Blood TCR repertoires of about five healthy adults were deeply sequenced to estimate repertoire size and the extent of clonotype sharing between individuals. Leukapheresis yielded between about 0.94 and 8.9 billion PBMCs per donor. To increase sequencing depth and limit assay-specific biases, TCR repertoire library preparation and sequencing were carried out by different laboratories using diverse techniques. For each donor, CD4 naive and CD4 memory were each given three plates, CD8 naive was given two plates, and CD8 memory was given one plate. On the study overall, not on this receptor specifically: Rarefaction of sorted-subset datasets indicated incomplete sequencing despite the large sequencing depth. Because the study included a small number of donors, the genetic and exposure-history diversity represented was limited. Clonotypes shared by all four sorted-subset donors showed higher generation probabilities than non-shared clonotypes. Pairwise subsampling indicated that sequencing depth was expected to affect the degree of clonotype sharing among donors. Only blood was sampled, and tissue TCR repertoires likely differ from those in blood. Naive subsets generally had larger estimated clonotype richness than memory subsets did. Sharing across several donors was observed for about 5% of naive CD4, over 3% of naive CD8, about 2.3% of memory CD4, and roughly 0.4% of memory CD8 clonotypes.

A note on this clone: No antigen is known for it. No base quality values were provided; no much bigger clone lies one nucleotide off.

TCR CDR3 regions were amplified from genomic DNA by multiplex PCR using the deep immunoSEQ assay. Genomic DNA extracted from each cell subset was distributed evenly over all wells of several immunoSEQ 96-well plates, and each plate served as one replicate. For sorted subsets, each replicate PCR was loaded with 200 ng genomic DNA, equivalent to roughly 30,000 T cell genomes. Purified libraries were quantified with a Qubit 3.0 fluorometer, sized on a Bioanalyzer 2100, and re-quantified with the KAPA Library Quantification kit. Every immunoSEQ 96-well plate was sequenced on a separate single-read 150-cycle Illumina NextSeq 550 flow cell. The paper's processing steps were these. The immunoSEQ output contained only junctional sequences without quality scores, so filtering could not match that applied to full-length reads. Sequences were annotated with PyIR, a Python wrapper for IgBLAST v1.9, using IMGT germline references to assign V/J genes and CDR3. Reads were removed for weak V/J assignments (E-value above 1e-6), missing CDR3, stop codons, out-of-frame junctions, or ambiguous translated residues. V3J clonotypes were defined by identical inferred V gene, J gene, and CDR3 amino acid sequence. Percentage overlap between repertoires was computed as shared unique clonotypes divided by the size of the smaller repertoire. RTK rarefaction, the Chao1 estimator, and Recon v2.1 estimates of unobserved clonotypes were used to assess repertoire richness. OLGA was used to compute generation probabilities for all TCRbeta clonotypes that the gDNA method yielded from a few donors. Held by TCRdb, this immuneACCESS table contains in-frame sequences only and omits some clones. Under half of the omission traces to an unresolved V gene where checked; the cause of the rest is unknown. Clone size and V and J calls were adopted from that table, with D and trimming inferred from the DNA. Present in this sample are fewer than 2.5 million clones, approximately 94% of which were seen just once. About 0.38% of the sample goes to the ten largest clones.

Healthy HIV-negative adults with no recently reported acute infections or vaccinations were included as donors. Every donor was a Caucasian adult residing in Nashville, Tennessee, USA. CD4+ T cells were enriched through magnetic negative selection, after which naive cells were positively selected on CD45RA and the remaining negative fraction served as the memory subset. After blood collection by leukapheresis, PBMCs were isolated using Ficoll-Histopaque density gradient centrifugation and then cryopreserved in the vapor phase of liquid nitrogen. Analytical flow cytometry was used to check the purity and quantity of each magnetically sorted T cell population. From each sorted fraction, genomic DNA was isolated and quantified by UV absorbance on a Nanodrop 2000c. The germline V gene gives CDR1 as SGDLS and CDR2 as YYNGEE. The junction carries 14 bases between V and J, which are trimmed by 6 bases and 2 bases respectively. The CDR3 has 14 amino acids, counting the end cysteine and phenylalanine. Solely the CDR3 DNA is kept, with 42 bases framed from the first base.

In this chain, TRBV9 is recombined with TRBJ2-5; the D gene is unclear. Sequenced material: naive CD4+ T cells from PBMCs. Explained via the paper, the cell subset or site label denotes: CD45RA+ positively selected. The TCR comes from a man aged 18 to 30 in good health. Some clones in this sample may be carry-over from other donors' samples. The CDR3: CASNPVGQQETQYF. The nucleotide sequence is given as TGTGCCAGCAACCCGGTTGGGCAACAAGAGACCCAGTACTTC.